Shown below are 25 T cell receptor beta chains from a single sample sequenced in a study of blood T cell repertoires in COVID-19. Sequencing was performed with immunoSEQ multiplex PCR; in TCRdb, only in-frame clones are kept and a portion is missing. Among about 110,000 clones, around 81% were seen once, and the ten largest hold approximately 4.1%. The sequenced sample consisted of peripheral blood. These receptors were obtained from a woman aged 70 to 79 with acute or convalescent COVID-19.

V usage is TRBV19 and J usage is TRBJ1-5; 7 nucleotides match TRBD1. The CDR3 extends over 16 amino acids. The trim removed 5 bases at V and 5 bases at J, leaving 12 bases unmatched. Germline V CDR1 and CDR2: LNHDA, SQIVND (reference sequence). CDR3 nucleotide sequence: TGTGCCAGTAGTGCCAGGAGGGCAGGGGGAGATCAGCCCCAGCATTTT. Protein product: CASSARRAGGDQPQHF.

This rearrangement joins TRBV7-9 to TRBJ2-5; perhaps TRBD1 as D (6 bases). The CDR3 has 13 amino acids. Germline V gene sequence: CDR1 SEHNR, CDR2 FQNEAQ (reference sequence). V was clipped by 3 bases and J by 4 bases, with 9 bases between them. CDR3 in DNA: TGTGCCAGCAGCTTCCCAGGGGTAGAGACCCAGTACTTC. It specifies CASSFPGVETQYF.

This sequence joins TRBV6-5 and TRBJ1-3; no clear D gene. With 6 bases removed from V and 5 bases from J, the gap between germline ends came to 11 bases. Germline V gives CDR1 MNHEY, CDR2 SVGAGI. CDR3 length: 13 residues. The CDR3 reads CASRDSTRNTIYF. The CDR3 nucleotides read TGTGCCAGCAGGGACTCGACGCGAAACACCATATATTTT.

CDR3 region: CASSQAGTGGYEQYF. CDR3 DNA sequence: TGCGCCAGCAGCCAAGCCGGGACAGGGGGATACGAGCAGTACTTC. V is TRBV4-1 and J is TRBJ2-7; 11 nucleotides align to TRBD1. Germline CDR1 MGHRA, CDR2 YSYEKL. The CDR3 covers 15 residues. The ends lost 1 base at V and 4 bases at J; junction bases unmatched: 3.

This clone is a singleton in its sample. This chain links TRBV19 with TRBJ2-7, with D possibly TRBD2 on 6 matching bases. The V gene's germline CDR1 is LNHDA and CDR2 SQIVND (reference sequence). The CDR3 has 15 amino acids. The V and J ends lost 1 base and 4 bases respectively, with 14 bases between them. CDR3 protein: CASSIVGTSLYEQYF. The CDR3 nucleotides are TGTGCCAGTAGTATAGTTGGGACTTCGTTATACGAGCAGTACTTC.

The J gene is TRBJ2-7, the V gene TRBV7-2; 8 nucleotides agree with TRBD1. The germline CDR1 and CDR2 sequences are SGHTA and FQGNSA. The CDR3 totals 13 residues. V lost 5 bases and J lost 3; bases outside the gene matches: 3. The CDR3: CASSTTGDYEQYF. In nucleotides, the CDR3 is TGTGCCAGCAGCACGACAGGGGACTACGAGCAGTACTTC.

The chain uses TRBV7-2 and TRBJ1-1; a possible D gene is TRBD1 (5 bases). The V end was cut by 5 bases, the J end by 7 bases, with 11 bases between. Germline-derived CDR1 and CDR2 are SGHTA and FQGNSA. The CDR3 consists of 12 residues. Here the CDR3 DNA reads TGTGCCAGCAGCCTGGTCGGGGGTGAAGCTTTCTTT. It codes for CASSLVGGEAFF.

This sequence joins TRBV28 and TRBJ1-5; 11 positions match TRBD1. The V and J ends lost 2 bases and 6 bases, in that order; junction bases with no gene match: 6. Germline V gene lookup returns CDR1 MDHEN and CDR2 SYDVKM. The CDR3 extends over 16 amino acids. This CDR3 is CASSLIGTGGTQPQHF. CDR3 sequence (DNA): TGTGCCAGCAGTTTAATTGGGACAGGGGGGACTCAGCCCCAGCATTTT.

Here the CDR3 reads CASSPRGRGVDTQYF. In DNA, the CDR3 is TGTGCCAGCAGCCCCCGGGGCCGCGGGGTAGATACGCAGTATTTT. The genes are TRBV28 and TRBJ2-3, with D tentatively TRBD2 (6 bases). CDR1 is MDHEN, CDR2 SYDVKM, per germline. The length of the CDR3 is 15 residues. V was cut by 6 bases and J by 5 bases, with 18 bases left in between.

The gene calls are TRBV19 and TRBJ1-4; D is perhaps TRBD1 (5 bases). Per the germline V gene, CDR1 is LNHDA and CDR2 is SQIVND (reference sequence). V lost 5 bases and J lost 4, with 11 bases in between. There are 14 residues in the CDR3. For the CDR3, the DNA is TGTGCCAGTAGTGCGACAGTGAATAATGAAAAACTGTTTTTT. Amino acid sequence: CASSATVNNEKLFF.

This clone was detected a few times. The CDR3 DNA is TGTGCCAGCAGCTCCGGACTAGCGGGGGGCACAGATACGCAGTATTTT. It is translated as CASSSGLAGGTDTQYF. The gene calls are TRBV7-9 and TRBJ2-3; 13 bases align to TRBD2. Germline V lookup: CDR1 SEHNR, CDR2 FQNEAQ (reference sequence). CDR3 length: 16 residues. Losses at the gene ends were 4 bases for V and 1 base for J; bases not matched to a gene: 2.

In DNA form, the CDR3 reads TGTGCCAGCAGTGCACAAGACACTGAAGCTTTCTTT. It translates to CASSAQDTEAFF. The V call is TRBV2, the J call TRBJ1-1; D not resolved. Germline-derived CDR1 and CDR2 are SNHLY and FYNNEI. The CDR3 consists of 12 residues. V gave up 4 bases and J gave up 3 bases, with 6 bases separating them.

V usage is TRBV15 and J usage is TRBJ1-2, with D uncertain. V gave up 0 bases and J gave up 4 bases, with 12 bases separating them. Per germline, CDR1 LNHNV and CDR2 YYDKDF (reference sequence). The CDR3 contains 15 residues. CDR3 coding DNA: TGTGCCACCAGCAGAGACGAGGGATTCCTCTATGGCTACACCTTC. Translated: CATSRDEGFLYGYTF.

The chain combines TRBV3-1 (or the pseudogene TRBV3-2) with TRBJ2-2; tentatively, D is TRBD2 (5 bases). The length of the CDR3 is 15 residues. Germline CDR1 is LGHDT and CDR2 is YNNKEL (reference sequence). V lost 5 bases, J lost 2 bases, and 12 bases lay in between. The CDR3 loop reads CASSERTQNTGELFF. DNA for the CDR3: TGTGCCAGCAGCGAACGGACTCAAAACACCGGGGAGCTGTTTTTT.

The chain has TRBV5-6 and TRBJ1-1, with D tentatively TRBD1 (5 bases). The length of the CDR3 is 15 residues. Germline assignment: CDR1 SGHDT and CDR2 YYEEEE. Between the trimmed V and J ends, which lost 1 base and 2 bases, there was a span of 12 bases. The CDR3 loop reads CASSLRGGANTEAFF. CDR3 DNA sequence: TGTGCCAGCAGCTTGCGCGGGGGAGCCAACACTGAAGCTTTCTTT. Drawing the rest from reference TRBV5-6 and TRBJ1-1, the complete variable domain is DAGVTQSPTHLIKTRGQQVTLRCSPKSGHDTVSWYQQALGQGPQFIFQYYEEEERQRGNFPDRFSGHQFPNYSSELNVNALLLGDSALYLCASSLRGGANTEAFFGQGTRLTVV.

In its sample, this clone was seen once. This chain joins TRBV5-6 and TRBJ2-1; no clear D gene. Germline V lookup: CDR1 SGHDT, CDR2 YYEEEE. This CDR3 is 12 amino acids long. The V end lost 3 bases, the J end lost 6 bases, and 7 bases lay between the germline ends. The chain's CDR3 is CASSSYPNEQFF. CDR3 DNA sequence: TGTGCCAGCAGCTCCTACCCCAATGAGCAGTTCTTC.

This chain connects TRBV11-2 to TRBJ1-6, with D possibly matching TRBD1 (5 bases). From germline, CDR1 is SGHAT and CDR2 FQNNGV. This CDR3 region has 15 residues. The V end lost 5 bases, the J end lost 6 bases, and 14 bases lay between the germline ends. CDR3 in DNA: TGTGCCAGCAGCCGACCAGGGCTTATTAATTCACCCCTCCACTTT. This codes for CASSRPGLINSPLHF.

In DNA, the CDR3 is TGTGCCAGCAGCGTAGGGGGGACGGGAGTCGGGGAGCTGTTTTTT. This encodes CASSVGGTGVGELFF. The rearrangement links TRBV9 to TRBJ2-2, with a tentative D call TRBD2 (6 bases). Germline lookup yields CDR1 SGDLS and CDR2 YYNGEE. The CDR3 length is 15 residues. V gave up 0 bases and J gave up 7 bases, with 13 bases separating them.

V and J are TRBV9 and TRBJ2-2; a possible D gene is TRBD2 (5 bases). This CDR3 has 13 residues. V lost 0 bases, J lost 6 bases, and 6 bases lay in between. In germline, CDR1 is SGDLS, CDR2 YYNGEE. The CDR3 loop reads CASSVGGSGELFF. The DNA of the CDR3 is TGTGCCAGCAGCGTAGGAGGGTCCGGGGAGCTGTTTTTT.

This CDR3 reads CSGRDNEQFF. In DNA form, the CDR3 reads TGCAGTGGGAGGGACAATGAGCAGTTCTTC. This chain uses TRBV20-1 with TRBJ2-1; tentatively, D is TRBD2 (6 bases). The CDR3 loop spans 10 amino acids. V dropped 7 bases and J dropped 5 bases, with 6 bases sitting between them. CDR1 is DFQATT and CDR2 is SNEGSKA in the germline V gene (reference sequence).

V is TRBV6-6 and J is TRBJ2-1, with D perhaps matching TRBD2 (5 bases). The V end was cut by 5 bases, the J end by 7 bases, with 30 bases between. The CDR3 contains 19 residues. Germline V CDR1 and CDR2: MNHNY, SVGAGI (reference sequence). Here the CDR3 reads CASSLLPYLSNPPGNEQFF. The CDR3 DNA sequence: TGTGCCAGCAGTCTGCTTCCTTATCTCTCTAATCCCCCGGGGAATGAGCAGTTCTTC.

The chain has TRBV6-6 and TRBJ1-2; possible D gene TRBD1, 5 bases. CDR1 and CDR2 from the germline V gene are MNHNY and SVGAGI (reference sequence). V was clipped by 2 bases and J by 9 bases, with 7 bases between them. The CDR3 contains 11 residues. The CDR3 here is CASSYLDSYTF. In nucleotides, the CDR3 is TGTGCCAGCAGTTACCTGGACAGCTACACCTTC.

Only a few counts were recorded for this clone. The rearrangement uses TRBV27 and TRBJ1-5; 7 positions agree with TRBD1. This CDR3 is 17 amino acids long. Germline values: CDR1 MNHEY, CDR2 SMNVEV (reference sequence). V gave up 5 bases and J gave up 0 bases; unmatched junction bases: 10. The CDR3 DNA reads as TGTGCCAGCAGTCAGACAGGGTTAATAAATAGCAATCAGCCCCAGCATTTT. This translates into CASSQTGLINSNQPQHF.

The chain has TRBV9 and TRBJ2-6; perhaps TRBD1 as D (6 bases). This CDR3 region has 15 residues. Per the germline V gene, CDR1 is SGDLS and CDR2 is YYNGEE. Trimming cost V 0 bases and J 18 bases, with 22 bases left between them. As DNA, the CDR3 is TGTGCCAGCAGCGTAGGTACGGGACCAGGGGACCTGAGGACTTTC. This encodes CASSVGTGPGDLRTF. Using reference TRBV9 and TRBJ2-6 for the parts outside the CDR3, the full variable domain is DSGVTQTPKHLITATGQRVTLRCSPRSGDLSVYWYQQSLDQGLQFLIQYYNGEERAKGNILERFSAQQFPDLHSELNLSSLELGDSALYFCASSVGTGPGDLRTFGAGSRLTVL.

Written as DNA, the CDR3 is TGTGCCAGCAGGAGGGACAGAGAAGCTTTCTTT. As protein: CASRRDREAFF. The rearrangement links TRBV25-1 to TRBJ1-1; 7 bases align to TRBD1. J lost 8 bases, V lost 6 bases, and 3 bases had no gene match. Germline loops: CDR1 MGHDK, CDR2 SYGVNS. The CDR3 sequence is 11 residues long. Supplemented by reference TRBV25-1 and TRBJ1-1, the full variable domain reads EADIYQTPRYLVIGTGKKITLECSQTMGHDKMYWYQQDPGMELHLIHYSYGVNSTEKGDLSSESTVSRIRTEHFPLTLESARPSHTSQYLCASRRDREAFFGQGTRLTVV.